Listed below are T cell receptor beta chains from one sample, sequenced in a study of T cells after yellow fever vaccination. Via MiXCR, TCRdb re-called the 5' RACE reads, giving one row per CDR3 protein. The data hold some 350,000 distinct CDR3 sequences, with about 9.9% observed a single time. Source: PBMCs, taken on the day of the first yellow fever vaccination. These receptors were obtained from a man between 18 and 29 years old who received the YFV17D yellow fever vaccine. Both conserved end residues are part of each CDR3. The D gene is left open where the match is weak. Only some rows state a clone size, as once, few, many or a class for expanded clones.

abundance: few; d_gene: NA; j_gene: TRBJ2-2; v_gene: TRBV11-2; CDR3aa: CASSWQVGELFF; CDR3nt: TGTGCCAGCAGCTGGCAGGTCGGGGAGCTGTTTTTT
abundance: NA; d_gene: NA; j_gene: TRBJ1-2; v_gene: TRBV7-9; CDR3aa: CASSYLSQADGYTF; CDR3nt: TGTGCCAGCAGCTACCTAAGCCAAGCTGATGGCTACACCTTC
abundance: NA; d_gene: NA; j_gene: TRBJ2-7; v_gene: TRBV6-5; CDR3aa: CASSYSRKNEQYF; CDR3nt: TGTGCCAGCAGTTACTCCAGGAAGAACGAGCAGTACTTC
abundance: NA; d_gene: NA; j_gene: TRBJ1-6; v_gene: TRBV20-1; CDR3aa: CSARGQESSPLHF; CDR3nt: TGCAGTGCCCGAGGGCAGGAAAGTTCACCCCTCCACTTT
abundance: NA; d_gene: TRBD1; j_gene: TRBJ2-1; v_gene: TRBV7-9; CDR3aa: CASSLRGQSYNEQFF; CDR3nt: TGTGCCAGCAGCTTAAGGGGACAGAGTTACAATGAGCAGTTCTTC
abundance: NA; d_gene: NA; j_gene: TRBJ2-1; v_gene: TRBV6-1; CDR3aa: CASSESGPGEIYNEQFF; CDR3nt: TGTGCCAGCAGTGAATCAGGGCCGGGGGAAATATACAATGAGCAGTTCTTC
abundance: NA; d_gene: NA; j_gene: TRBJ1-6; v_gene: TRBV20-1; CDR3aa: CSARDSYNSPLHF; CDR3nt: TGCAGTGCTCGGGACTCCTATAATTCACCCCTCCACTTT
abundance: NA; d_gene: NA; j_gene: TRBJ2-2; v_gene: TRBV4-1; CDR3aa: CASSQARFAGTTRLFF; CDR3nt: TGCGCCAGCAGCCAAGCACGGTTCGCAGGGACGACCCGGCTGTTTTTT
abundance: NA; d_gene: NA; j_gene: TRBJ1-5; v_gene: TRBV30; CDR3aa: CAWNPAGSAGPQHF; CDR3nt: TGTGCCTGGAACCCGGCAGGTTCGGCCGGGCCCCAGCATTTT
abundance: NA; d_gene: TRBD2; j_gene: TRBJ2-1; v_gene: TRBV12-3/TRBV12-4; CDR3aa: CASSPSGGAHNEQFF; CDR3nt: TGTGCCAGCAGCCCTTCCGGGGGGGCTCACAATGAGCAGTTCTTC
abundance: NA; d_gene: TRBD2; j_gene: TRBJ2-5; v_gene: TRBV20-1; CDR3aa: CSAGGGGYQETQYF; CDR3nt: TGCAGTGCGGGCGGCGGGGGGTACCAAGAGACCCAGTACTTC
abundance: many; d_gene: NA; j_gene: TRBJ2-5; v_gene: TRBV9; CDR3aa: CASSVSPRKETQYF; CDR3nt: TGTGCCAGCAGCGTATCACCAAGAAAAGAGACCCAGTACTTC
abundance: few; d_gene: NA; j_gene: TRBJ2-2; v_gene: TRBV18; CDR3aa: CASSPPGVLVTGELFF; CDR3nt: TGTGCCAGCTCACCACCAGGAGTTTTGGTCACCGGGGAGCTGTTTTTT
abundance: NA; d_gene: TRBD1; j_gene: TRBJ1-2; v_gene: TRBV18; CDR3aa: CASSQQGDYGYTF; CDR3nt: TGTGCCAGCTCACAACAGGGGGACTATGGCTACACCTTC
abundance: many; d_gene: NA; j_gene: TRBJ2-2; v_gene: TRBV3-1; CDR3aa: CASSQGWMANTGELFF; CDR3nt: TGTGCCAGCAGCCAGGGATGGATGGCGAACACCGGGGAGCTGTTTTTT
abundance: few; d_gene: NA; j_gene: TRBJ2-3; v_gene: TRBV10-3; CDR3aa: CAISAGNTQYF; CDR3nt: TGTGCCATCAGTGCAGGAAATACGCAGTATTTT
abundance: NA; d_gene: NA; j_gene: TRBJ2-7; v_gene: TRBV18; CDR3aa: CASSPSTGASGYEQYF; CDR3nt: TGTGCCAGCTCACCTTCGACCGGGGCTAGTGGGTACGAGCAGTACTTC
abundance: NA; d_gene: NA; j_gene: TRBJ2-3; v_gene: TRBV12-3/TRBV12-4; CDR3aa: CASSPDRVTDTQYF; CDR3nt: TGTGCCAGCAGTCCTGACAGAGTCACAGATACGCAGTATTTT
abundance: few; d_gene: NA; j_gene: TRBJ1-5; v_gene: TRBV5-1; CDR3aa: CASSEGNNQPQHF; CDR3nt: TGCGCCAGCAGCGAGGGAAATAATCAGCCCCAGCATTTT
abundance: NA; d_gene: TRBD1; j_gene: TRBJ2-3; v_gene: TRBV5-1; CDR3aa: CASSTGQGRDTQYF; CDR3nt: TGCGCCAGCAGCACCGGACAGGGGCGAGATACGCAGTATTTT
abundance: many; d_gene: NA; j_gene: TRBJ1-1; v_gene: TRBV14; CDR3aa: CASSRDLNTEAFF; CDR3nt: TGTGCCAGCAGCCGGGACCTGAACACTGAAGCTTTCTTT
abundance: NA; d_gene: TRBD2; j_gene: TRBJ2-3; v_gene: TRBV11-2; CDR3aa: CASSSPGLAGLRTDTQYF; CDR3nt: TGTGCCAGCAGCTCTCCGGGACTAGCGGGGCTCCGCACAGATACGCAGTATTTT
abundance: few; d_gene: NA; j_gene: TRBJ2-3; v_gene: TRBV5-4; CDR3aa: CASSLRGAAGTDTQYF; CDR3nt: TGTGCCAGCAGCTTGAGGGGGGCAGCGGGCACAGATACGCAGTATTTT
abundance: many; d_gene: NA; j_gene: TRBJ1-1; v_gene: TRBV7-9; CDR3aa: CASSLDREGEAFF; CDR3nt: TGTGCCAGCAGCTTAGACAGGGAAGGTGAAGCTTTCTTT
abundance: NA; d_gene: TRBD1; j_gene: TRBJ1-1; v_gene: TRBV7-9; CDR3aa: CASSQGGGRGTEAFF; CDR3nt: TGTGCCAGCAGCCAGGGGGGCGGCCGGGGAACTGAAGCTTTCTTT
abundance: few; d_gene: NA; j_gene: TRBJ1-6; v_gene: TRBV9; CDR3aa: CASSVESYRPSWGNSPLHF; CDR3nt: TGTGCCAGCAGCGTAGAAAGTTACAGGCCCTCATGGGGTAATTCACCCCTCCACTTT
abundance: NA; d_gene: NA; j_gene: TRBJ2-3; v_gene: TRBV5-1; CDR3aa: CASSLAVQTSTDTQYF; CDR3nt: TGCGCCAGCAGCTTGGCCGTACAGACGTCCACAGATACGCAGTATTTT
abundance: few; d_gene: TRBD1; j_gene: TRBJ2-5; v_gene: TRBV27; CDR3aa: CASSPRDRGVWETQYF; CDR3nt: TGTGCCAGCAGTCCCCGGGACAGGGGTGTCTGGGAGACCCAGTACTTC
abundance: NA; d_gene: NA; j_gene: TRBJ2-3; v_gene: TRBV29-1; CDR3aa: CSAHRADTQYF; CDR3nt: TGCAGCGCCCACAGGGCAGATACGCAGTATTTT
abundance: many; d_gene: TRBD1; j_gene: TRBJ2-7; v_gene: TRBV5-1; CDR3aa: CASSNGAGGYEQYF; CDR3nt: TGCGCCAGCAGCAATGGAGCAGGGGGATACGAGCAGTACTTC